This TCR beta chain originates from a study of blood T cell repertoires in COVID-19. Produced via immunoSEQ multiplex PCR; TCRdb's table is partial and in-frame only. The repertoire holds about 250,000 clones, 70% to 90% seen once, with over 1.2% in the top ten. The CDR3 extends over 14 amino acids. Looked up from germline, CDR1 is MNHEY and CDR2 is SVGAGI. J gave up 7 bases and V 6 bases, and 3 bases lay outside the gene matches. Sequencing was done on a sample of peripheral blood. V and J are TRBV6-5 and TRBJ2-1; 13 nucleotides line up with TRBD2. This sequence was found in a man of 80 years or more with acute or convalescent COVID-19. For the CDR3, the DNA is TGTGCCAGCAGCGGGACTAGCGGGAAAAATGAGCAGTTCTTC. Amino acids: CASSGTSGKNEQFF.